This TCR beta chain was recorded in a study of shared clonotypes between healthy human individuals. Across the study: Per donor, three plates held CD4 naive cells, three held CD4 memory, two held CD8 naive and one held CD8 memory. Study-wide results and caveats: For naive CD4 cells, around 5% of clonotypes were shared across a few donors.

The data were produced by immunoSEQ multiplex PCR, yet TCRdb's version contains in-frame clones alone and is incomplete. Found here are 900,000 to 1,200,000 clones, roughly 74% of them singletons; the top ten hold 0.5% to 0.65%. Per germline, CDR1 SGHNT and CDR2 YYREEE (reference sequence). There are 16 residues in the CDR3. With V trimmed by 4 bases and J by 8 bases, 12 bases remained unmatched. Every donor was a Caucasian adult from Nashville, Tennessee. Remarks on this clone: Its specificity is not known.

The sequence derives from a man younger than 35 in good health. Some clones in this sample may be carry-over from other donors' samples. The sample taken for sequencing was memory CD4+ T cells from PBMCs. Specified subset: CD45RA-negative fraction. The rearrangement uses TRBV5-4 and TRBJ2-1, with 10 bases matching TRBD2. CDR3 residues: CASSMPASGSRHEQFF. DNA for the CDR3: TGTGCCAGCAGCATGCCAGCTAGCGGGAGCAGACATGAGCAGTTCTTC. Complete variable domain (other parts from reference TRBV5-4 and TRBJ2-1): ETGVTQSPTHLIKTRGQQVTLRCSSQSGHNTVSWYQQALGQGPQFIFQYYREEENGRGNFPPRFSGLQFPNYSSELNVNALELDDSALYLCASSMPASGSRHEQFFGPGTRLTVL.